Included here is one T cell receptor (beta chain) sequence, with context. The CDR3 runs to 17 residues. The V gene's germline CDR1 is MDHEN and CDR2 SYDVKM. V lost 3 bases to trimming and J lost 0 bases, with 12 bases between them. This record comes from a study of Graves' ophthalmopathy and Graves' hyperthyroidism. For repertoire sequencing, the TCR beta CDR3 regions were amplified from RNA transcripts. The first-round RT-PCR employed HTBI primers together with the Qiagen OneStep RT-PCR kit. A multiplex PCR was then performed as the second round. MiXCR, applied by TCRdb to the multiplex PCR reads, yields one record per CDR3 protein. Of hundreds of thousands of distinct CDR3 sequences listed, 22% are singletons.

The sequence derives from a young woman with stable Graves' hyperthyroidism. Some clones in this sample may be carry-over from other donors' samples. This chain joins TRBV28 and TRBJ1-6; tentative D call: TRBD1 (5 bases). Sequencing was performed on peripheral blood. CDR3: CASSFWRQNSYNSPLHF. The CDR3 nucleotides are TGTGCCAGCAGTTTTTGGAGACAGAACTCCTATAATTCACCCCTCCACTTT.